This T cell receptor (beta chain) came from a study of T cell responses to AZD1222 COVID-19 vaccine. Study results and limitations: Two doses of AZD1222 preceded a rise in Spike-specific TCR breadth and depth.

As for this clone: Its specificity is unknown.

Libraries were prepared by immunoSEQ multiplex PCR; TCRdb keeps only in-frame clonotypes and omits some of them. The table records about 110,000 clones, around 90% of them present only once. This CDR3 contains 13 residues. Trimming removed 3 bases at V and 0 bases at J, with 4 bases between. Germline CDR1 and CDR2: SGDLS and YYNGEE. This clonotype originated in an adult in good health. V and J are TRBV9 and TRBJ1-5; D gene uncertain. The sequencing used peripheral blood, collected on day 0 of AZD1222 vaccination. The CDR3 region is CASSAISNQPQHF. DNA of the CDR3: TGTGCCAGCAGCGCGATTAGCAATCAGCCCCAGCATTTT.